The present TCR beta chain was sequenced within a study of blood T cell repertoires in COVID-19. Study-level information: Sites in the United States, Italy and Spain provided acute and convalescent COVID-19 samples.

There are 13 residues in the CDR3. CDR1 is LNHDA, CDR2 SQIVND, per germline (reference sequence). After removal of 5 bases from V and 6 bases from J, the junction contained 6 bases not matched to a gene. While infection was still active, Seattle patients were enrolled and then followed longitudinally. The protocol was immunoSEQ multiplex PCR, while the TCRdb copy is restricted to in-frame clones and leaves out a portion. The table has about 88,000 clones, roughly 85% seen once. The chain joins TRBV19 to TRBJ1-2; the match to TRBD1 covers 7 bases. This TCR was sampled from an older woman with COVID-19, enrolled during active disease. The sequenced sample consisted of peripheral blood. CDR3 sequence reads: CASSAGTDNGYTF. CDR3 in DNA: TGTGCCAGTAGTGCCGGGACAGACAATGGCTACACCTTC.